The subject of this entry is one T cell receptor (beta chain). These data belong to a study of blood T cell repertoires in COVID-19. Study-wide context: PBMCs, B-cell-depleted T cells, or T cells provided the cDNA or gDNA that made up the material.

Participants spanned ages about 18 to 95 years and resided in roughly 26 US areas. Allocation to cohorts depended on clinical history reported by the participants. CDR3 length: 14 residues. Germline lookup yields CDR1 MNHEY and CDR2 SVGAGI. The trim removed 6 bases at V and 5 bases at J, leaving 3 bases unmatched. As handled by the study authors: Reference gene primer amplification yielded estimated nucleated cell counts. The method was immunoSEQ multiplex PCR; TCRdb's version includes in-frame clones alone and lacks a portion of them. V, J and clone size are those of that table, while D and trimming were read from the DNA. Among about 180,000 clones listed, 81% were seen once.

This receptor was identified in a woman aged 40-49 years with acute COVID-19. Sequencing was carried out using PBMCs or T cells enriched from blood (not recorded which). V gene TRBV6-5 combines with J gene TRBJ1-5; 11 bases map to TRBD1. This chain's CDR3 is CASSVGQGDQPQHF. The CDR3 nucleotides are TGTGCCAGCAGCGTGGGACAGGGGGATCAGCCCCAGCATTTT.